This T cell receptor beta chain was retrieved from a study of PD-1 and CTLA-4 blockade in melanoma. Unmatched junction bases numbered 3, after V lost 1 base and J lost 2 bases. This CDR3 is 18 amino acids long. Germline V gives CDR1 LNHDA, CDR2 SQIVND (reference sequence). Sequencing was performed with immunoSEQ multiplex PCR; in TCRdb, only in-frame clones are kept and a portion is missing. Among some 30,000 clones listed, about 88% were seen once. The V gene is TRBV19, the J gene TRBJ2-1, with TRBD2 matching 15 bases. This TCR derives from a human donor with melanoma. The sequencing used CD8+ T cells from peripheral blood, collected from a patient given anti-PD-1 treatment. The CDR3 bases are TGTGCCAGTAGTATAGGTGGGACTAGCGGGGGGCCCTACAATGAGCAGTTCTTC. This sequence encodes CASSIGGTSGGPYNEQFF.